This record concerns one T cell receptor (beta chain) sequence. What this receptor recognizes is not known. There are no base qualities to consult, and no much larger clone falls within one base. Library creation used the immunoSEQ multiplex PCR assay. This is the immuneACCESS table as TCRdb keeps it, with only in-frame sequences that have V and J called. A part of the clones is gone; compared with another copy, unresolved V genes explain less than half, and the rest is unexplained. Recorded for this sample are 58,000 or so clones; about nine tenths of them occurred a single time. The ten largest clones take up 2% to 2.5% of the sample. The sample belongs to a study of T cell changes during pregnancy in multiple sclerosis (dated by TCRdb to 2018 to 2020). About the investigation overall: Changes in the T cell repertoire over the course of pregnancy were examined in this study in women with multiple sclerosis.

From the cysteine through the phenylalanine, the CDR3 covers 16 amino acids. Only the CDR3 part of the read is kept: 48 bases, read in frame from the first base. From the germline V gene, CDR1 is SGHDN and CDR2 is FVKESK. V is clipped by 4 bases and J by 2 bases, and the sequence between their germline boundaries is 17 bases long. The receptor's source is a female donor in good health, enrolled as a control in a pregnancy study. This chain joins TRBV14 to TRBJ2-5; matching of 6 bases hints at TRBD1 as the D gene. Specimen: peripheral blood, collected in the first trimester of pregnancy. The CDR3 loop reads CASSRFTGSGQETQYF. The nucleotides are TGTGCCAGCAGCCGGTTTACAGGGAGTGGGCAAGAGACCCAGTACTTC.